The present entry profiles one TCR beta chain with its context. Its antigen is currently unknown. The sample comes from a study of response to subunit inactivated influenza vaccine. Study results and limitations: The authors put forward the suggestion that each seasonal influenza vaccination may bring in only a limited number of new T cells.

TCRdb redid the calling of the RT-PCR reads with MiXCR, one entry per CDR3 protein. The repertoire holds about 480,000 distinct CDR3 sequences, with approximately 24% as singletons. This CDR3 has 18 residues. Trimming removed 3 bases at V and 7 bases at J, with 25 bases between. Germline V gene data show CDR1 as SGHAT and CDR2 as FQDESV (reference sequence). The sample consisted of CD4+ T cells sorted from PBMCs, taken around 5 days after vaccination. The rearrangement joins TRBV11-1 to TRBJ2-1; tentatively, D is TRBD1 (6 bases). This clonotype was obtained from a man between 45 and 60 years old who received an inactivated influenza vaccine. The CDR3: CASSFSRGVAGAINEQFF. In DNA form, the CDR3 reads TGTGCCAGCAGCTTCTCCCGGGGAGTGGCAGGGGCGATTAATGAGCAGTTCTTC.